The present T cell receptor beta chain was sequenced within a study of beta chain features in type 1 diabetes (dated by TCRdb to 2017 to 2018). General notes on the study: No differences in mean age, gender distribution, total cell number or subset yield were found between patients and healthy donors. A total of roughly 100 million sorted cells were examined across all samples, and RNA yield correlated strongly with the number of cells per subset. The study compared the TCRB repertoires of sorted circulating CD4+ T cell subsets in recently diagnosed type 1 diabetes patients with those in matched healthy donors. Whereas all 30 or so donors provided naive and central memory subsets, regulatory and stem cell-like memory subsets were isolated from just 8 patients and about eight healthy donors. The paper as a whole reports these results and caveats: Because cDNA was sequenced instead of genomic DNA, highly expressing activated cells could be over-represented, though the groups showed no difference in activation or CD3 levels. At VDJ recombination sites, type 1 diabetes patients had fewer insertions and more deleted nucleotides, which implies abnormalities in thymic rearrangement. Naive, central memory and regulatory TCRB repertoires appeared more similar among patients than among healthy donors. In all four CD4+ subsets, TCRB CDR3 length was moderately but significantly shorter in type 1 diabetes patients. PCR may preferentially amplify shorter templates, but because patient and control samples were amplified and corrected together, any resulting skew would affect both groups equally. HLA sub-analyses involved small numbers of individuals, so any influence of HLA type on TCRB rearrangement remained unresolved.

Each donor gave one peripheral blood draw, roughly 110 mL on average, collected into heparinised tubes. A BD FACSAria II and a panel including CD45RO, CCR7, CD25, CD127, CD95 and CD27 were used to sort naive, central memory, regulatory and stem cell-like memory CD4+ T cells. A purity above 98% was achieved for all sorted populations. PBMCs were isolated immediately by Lymphoprep density gradient centrifugation and stained directly without culture. To minimize batch effects, samples were stained and sorted in pairs, one healthy donor with one patient per experiment. The entire isolated RNA was reverse transcribed using the High Capacity cDNA Reverse Transcription Kit, and thus expressed TCRB transcripts were sequenced. Deep immunoSEQ sequencing was applied to naive, central memory and regulatory T cell samples, giving an average of roughly 3.6 million total reads per sample. Sorted cells were lysed in RLT buffer, and RNA was extracted using DNase-treated RNeasy Micro or Mini kits according to cell number. Each cell subset was processed on its own to prevent cross-contamination, while patient and healthy donor samples were processed together. The immunoSEQ multiplex PCR was used to amplify TCRB sequences from cDNA, generating 87-bp fragments that spanned the CDR3 region. The amplicons were sequenced using the Illumina HiSeq platform. As for how the authors treated the data: PCR bias was computationally corrected using synthetic template baselines, reads within Hamming distance 2 were collapsed, and singletons that could not be merged were discarded. Reads were aligned to IMGT to assign V, D and J genes, CDR3 length, and insertions or deletions at six rearrangement sites. Within each subset, clonotype counts were normalized to sorted cell number, after which true diversity and Gini coefficients were computed with the tcR R package. The overlap coefficient, calculated on TCRB nucleotide sequences, was used to measure repertoire sharing. As a proxy for the pre-selection repertoire, out-of-frame TCRB sequences from naive cells were analyzed. The clones in this table, taken by TCRdb from immuneACCESS, are in-frame only. Not every clone is retained; where verified, under half of the shortfall comes from an unresolved V gene, and the cause of the rest is unknown. V and J calls and clone size are those listed in that table; D and trimming were worked out from the DNA. In this sample the table shows 300,000 to 350,000 clones, 13% of which occur a single time. The ten largest clonotypes hold roughly 0.015% of the sample.

A few counts support this clone. The antigen it recognizes is unknown. There are no base qualities to consult, and no much larger clone falls within one base. Material for sequencing was naive CD4+ T cells from blood. The sample's cell subset or site, from its label and the paper: true naive CD4+ T cells. The receptor comes from a woman aged 18-29 years with type 1 diabetes.

The DNA sequence reads TGTGCCAGCAGTTCGACTGCTAGCTCCTACAATGAGCAGTTCTTC. Its amino acids are CASSSTASSYNEQFF. The sequence joins TRBV27 to TRBJ2-1; the D gene cannot be named for sure. The germline V gene (reference sequence) provides CDR1 MNHEY and CDR2 SMNVEV. Counted from cysteine to phenylalanine, this CDR3 has 15 amino acids. The DNA shown is the 45-base CDR3, in frame from base 1. V is reduced by 4 bases and J by 0 bases, leaving a spacing of 10 bases between them.